Below, 29 T cell receptor beta chains from the same sample are listed, as sequenced in a study of blood T cell repertoires in COVID-19. The protocol was immunoSEQ multiplex PCR, while the TCRdb copy is restricted to in-frame clones and leaves out a portion. This table holds some 530,000 clones, approximately 86% found once. The specimen was PBMCs or T cells enriched from blood (not recorded which). All receptors derive from a woman aged 60-70 years who had recovered from COVID-19.

The chain is built from TRBV5-6 and TRBJ1-5; no firm D call. Deletions cut 5 bases from V and 5 bases from J, with 11 bases between. The germline gives CDR1 SGHDT, CDR2 YYEEEE. This CDR3 spans 13 amino acids. The CDR3 DNA sequence: TGTGCCAGCAGTTCAGGTTATCATCAGCCCCAGCATTTT. This codes for CASSSGYHQPQHF.

CDR3 nucleotide sequence: TGCGCCAGCAGCCTAAGACAGATGCACTCTGGGGCCAACGTCCTGACTTTC. Translating it yields CASSLRQMHSGANVLTF. This chain uses TRBV5-1 with TRBJ2-6, with TRBD1 as a possible D gene (5 bases). CDR3 length: 17 residues. Trimming stripped 4 bases from V and 0 bases from J, with 14 bases between. Germline CDR1 SGHRS, CDR2 YFSETQ.

The chain recombines TRBV2 with TRBJ1-5; maybe TRBD1 (5 bases). The CDR3 spans 12 residues. Germline CDR1 is SNHLY and CDR2 is FYNNEI. V lost 8 bases, J lost 4 bases, and 9 bases lay in between. CDR3 nucleotide sequence: TGTGCCAGCCAGGGAGGGAATCAGCCCCAGCATTTT. The encoded protein is CASQGGNQPQHF.

This rearrangement joins TRBV30 to TRBJ1-2; TRBD1 aligns across 8 bases. CDR1 is GTSNPN and CDR2 is SVGIG in the germline V gene (reference sequence). The CDR3 sequence is 11 residues long. J was trimmed by 7 bases and V by 2 bases; bases with no gene match: 0. The CDR3: CAWSTGGGYTF. DNA for the CDR3: TGTGCCTGGAGTACAGGGGGTGGCTACACCTTC.

This clone appeared a few times. This chain uses TRBV5-1 with TRBJ1-2, with D perhaps matching TRBD1 (6 bases). Trimming pared 5 bases from V and 7 bases from J, leaving 21 bases between. Germline values: CDR1 SGHRS, CDR2 YFSETQ. The CDR3 runs to 15 residues. The CDR3 DNA sequence: TGCGCCAGCAGTTCGGAGACAGGAGCTTCGCGTGGCTACACCTTC. Translation: CASSSETGASRGYTF.

The gene calls are TRBV27 and TRBJ1-6, with a possible D match to TRBD1 (5 bases). V was pared by 6 bases and J by 7 bases, with 13 bases between. CDR1 is MNHEY, CDR2 SMNVEV, per germline (reference sequence). The CDR3 is made up of 14 amino acids. CDR3 DNA sequence: TGTGCCAGCAGGACGGGACTGACAAATTCACCCCTCCACTTT. As protein: CASRTGLTNSPLHF.

The chain combines TRBV7-2 with TRBJ2-7; 7 bases agree with TRBD2. In germline, CDR1 is SGHTA, CDR2 FQGNSA. V lost 0 bases to trimming and J lost 4 bases; unmatched junction nucleotides: 6. The CDR3 covers 15 residues. The DNA of the CDR3 is TGTGCCAGCAGCTTAGCGTGGGGAGGGCCGTACGAGCAGTACTTC. This translates into CASSLAWGGPYEQYF.

The chain is built from TRBV7-8 and TRBJ1-5; D is unclear. The V gene's germline CDR1 is SGHVS and CDR2 FQNEAQ. Trimming removed 1 base from V and 0 bases from J, with 4 bases in between. The CDR3 has 14 residues. The CDR3 is CASSLDSSNQPQHF. Written as DNA, the CDR3 is TGTGCCAGCAGCTTAGACAGTAGCAATCAGCCCCAGCATTTT.

The chain couples TRBV2 to TRBJ1-6; 12 nucleotides line up with TRBD1. V was clipped by 5 bases and J by 0 bases; unmatched bases: 8. Germline V gene data show CDR1 as SNHLY and CDR2 as FYNNEI. CDR3 length equals 19 residues. CDR3 protein: CASSYTGTGGSSYNSPLHF. The CDR3 nucleotides read TGTGCCAGCAGTTATACCGGGACAGGGGGCAGCTCCTATAATTCACCCCTCCACTTT.

The V and J genes are TRBV18 and TRBJ2-6; TRBD2 matches 16 bases. The CDR3 has 22 amino acids. The trim removed 6 bases at V and 4 bases at J, leaving 18 bases unmatched. Per the germline V gene, CDR1 is KGHSH and CDR2 is LQKENI. The CDR3 is CASSPIPGLAGGLSTGANVLTF. CDR3 nucleotide sequence: TGTGCCAGCTCGCCCATTCCGGGACTAGCGGGGGGGCTGAGCACCGGGGCCAACGTCCTGACTTTC.

This chain connects TRBV5-1 to TRBJ1-2, with unresolved D. Germline lookup yields CDR1 SGHRS and CDR2 YFSETQ. V was pared by 0 bases and J by 8 bases, with 17 bases between. The CDR3 length is 15 residues. The CDR3 sequence: CASSLAGGPNEGYTF. CDR3 DNA: TGCGCCAGCAGCTTGGCCGGTGGTCCGAACGAGGGCTACACCTTC.

V usage is TRBV2 and J usage is TRBJ1-2, with 8 nucleotides matching TRBD1. Germline V CDR1 and CDR2: SNHLY, FYNNEI. V lost 6 bases to trimming and J lost 2 bases; unmatched junction nucleotides: 5. CDR3 length equals 14 residues. This CDR3 is CASRAGQVNYGYTF. As DNA, the CDR3 is TGTGCCAGCAGGGCGGGACAGGTGAACTATGGCTACACCTTC.

On this clone: Other DNA sequences within the sample encode an identical CDR3. V is TRBV18 and J is TRBJ1-1; a possible D gene is TRBD1 (5 bases). This CDR3 contains 13 residues. The germline V and J ends were trimmed by 5 bases and 1 base, with 8 bases remaining between them. In germline, CDR1 is KGHSH, CDR2 LQKENI. CDR3 sequence (DNA): TGTGCCAGCTCATCGGGGGGGAACACTGAAGCTTTCTTT. It specifies CASSSGGNTEAFF.

The chain is built from TRBV2 and TRBJ2-1; 8 bases line up with TRBD2. With V trimmed by 5 bases and J by 0 bases, 9 bases remained unmatched. The germline CDR1 and CDR2 sequences are SNHLY and FYNNEI. The CDR3 contains 17 residues. DNA of the CDR3: TGTGCCAGCAGTCTCATTGGCGGGGGGAACTCCTACAATGAGCAGTTCTTC. Protein product: CASSLIGGGNSYNEQFF.

The rearrangement joins TRBV29-1 to TRBJ2-7; the D gene is possibly TRBD1 (6 bases). V gave up 7 bases and J gave up 3 bases, with 10 bases separating them. The germline gives CDR1 SQVTM, CDR2 ANQGSEA. The CDR3 has 11 residues. The CDR3 reads CSGRTDYEQYF. CDR3 in DNA: TGCAGCGGGAGGACAGACTACGAGCAGTACTTC.

The chain recombines TRBV28 with TRBJ1-6; 7 nucleotides align to TRBD1. The CDR3 sequence is 14 residues long. The germline V gene encodes CDR1 MDHEN and CDR2 SYDVKM. V was pared by 5 bases and J by 8 bases, with 6 bases of the junction left unmatched. The CDR3 sequence: CASSPGTVDSPLHF. CDR3 nucleotides: TGTGCCAGCAGTCCTGGGACAGTTGATTCACCCCTCCACTTT.

This clone was counted a single time. The gene calls are TRBV2 and TRBJ1-2; 7 positions match TRBD1. J was trimmed by 3 bases and V by 6 bases; bases with no gene match: 10. Germline CDR1 is SNHLY and CDR2 is FYNNEI. The CDR3 runs 15 residues. Here the CDR3 reads CASRPSTGVDYGYTF. Written as DNA, the CDR3 is TGTGCCAGCAGGCCATCAACAGGGGTTGACTATGGCTACACCTTC. Full variable domain (outside the CDR3, taken from reference TRBV2 and TRBJ1-2): EPEVTQTPSHQVTQMGQEVILRCVPISNHLYFYWYRQILGQKVEFLVSFYNNEISEKSEIFDDQFSVERPDGSNFTLKIRSTKLEDSAMYFCASRPSTGVDYGYTFGSGTRLTVV.

This clone occurred once. The CDR3 region has the DNA TGCGCCAGCAGCCAAGATCAGGGGCGCTCCGGCTACACCTTC. This gives the protein CASSQDQGRSGYTF. The genes are TRBV4-1 and TRBJ1-2, with D possibly TRBD1 on 6 matching bases. The germline gives CDR1 MGHRA, CDR2 YSYEKL. V was trimmed by 0 bases and J by 8 bases, leaving 13 bases between them. The CDR3 contains 14 residues.

CDR3 nucleotides: TGCGCCAGCAGGGAGGGGAATTATAATTCACCCCTCCACTTT. Translation: CASREGNYNSPLHF. This sequence joins TRBV5-1 and TRBJ1-6; possible D gene TRBD1, 5 bases. The CDR3 is 14 residues long. Germline CDR1 reads SGHRS; CDR2 reads YFSETQ. V was cut by 5 bases and J by 4 bases, with 10 bases left in between.

In this sample, this clone turned up once. V gene TRBV27 combines with J gene TRBJ2-7; D is perhaps TRBD2 (6 bases). Germline assignment: CDR1 MNHEY and CDR2 SMNVEV (reference sequence). CDR3 size: 14 residues. Trimming took 3 bases from V and 2 from J, leaving 11 bases between them. In DNA, the CDR3 is TGTGCCAGCAGTTTTGGGACTGTGACCTACGAGCAGTACTTC. This sequence encodes CASSFGTVTYEQYF.

The chain couples TRBV7-2 to TRBJ1-5; D ambiguous. The germline V and J ends were trimmed by 6 bases and 2 bases, with 20 bases remaining between them. Germline loops: CDR1 SGHTA, CDR2 FQGNSA. The CDR3 runs 17 residues. As DNA, the CDR3 is TGTGCCAGCAGTCATGGTGGAGGGTGGGTTGGCAATCAGCCCCAGCATTTT. Its protein product is CASSHGGGWVGNQPQHF.

This clone was seen once. The J gene is TRBJ1-1, the V gene TRBV7-9; 7 nucleotides match TRBD1. The germline gives CDR1 SEHNR, CDR2 FQNEAQ (reference sequence). Unmatched junction bases numbered 5, after V lost 5 bases and J lost 2 bases. This CDR3 has 14 residues. CDR3 sequence: CASSPQGLNTEAFF. CDR3 DNA: TGTGCCAGCAGCCCACAGGGGCTCAACACTGAAGCTTTCTTT.

V gene TRBV29-1 combines with J gene TRBJ2-2; weak D call: TRBD1 (7 bases). Trimming stripped 0 bases from V and 4 bases from J, with 12 bases between. The CDR3 sequence is 15 residues long. CDR1 is SQVTM, CDR2 ANQGSEA, per germline. The CDR3 sequence: CSVEDRQGGTGELFF. The CDR3, as DNA: TGCAGCGTTGAAGATCGGCAGGGGGGCACCGGGGAGCTGTTTTTT.

The V and J genes are TRBV10-3 and TRBJ1-5; possibly TRBD1 for D (6 bases). The V gene's germline CDR1 is ENHRY and CDR2 SYGVKD. Trimming took off 4 bases at V and 1 base at J, with 8 bases between the two ends. The CDR3 contains 14 residues. For the CDR3, the DNA is TGTGCCATCAGTGGGGGACAAAGCAATCAGCCCCAGCATTTT. This encodes CAISGGQSNQPQHF.

The chain carries TRBV9 and TRBJ2-1, with TRBD2 identical over 9 bases. With V trimmed by 2 bases and J by 6 bases, 6 bases remained unmatched. Germline CDR1 and CDR2: SGDLS and YYNGEE. The CDR3 length is 15 residues. The CDR3: CASSVVAGGANEQFF. CDR3 nucleotides: TGTGCCAGCAGCGTTGTTGCGGGGGGGGCCAATGAGCAGTTCTTC.

The V call is TRBV21-1, the J call TRBJ1-5. TRBV21-1 is noted as a pseudogene. This CDR3 is 19 amino acids long. CDR3 DNA sequence: TGTGCCAGCAGCAAAAGGACTGAGCGATTCCACTTTAGCAATCAGCCCCAGCATTTT. Protein sequence: CASSKRTERFHFSNQPQHF.

The V and J genes are TRBV19 and TRBJ1-1, with D perhaps matching TRBD1 (5 bases). From germline, CDR1 is LNHDA and CDR2 SQIVND (reference sequence). Trimming took off 1 base at V and 4 bases at J, with 13 bases between the two ends. The CDR3 covers 15 residues. DNA of the CDR3: TGTGCCAGTAGTATAGGGGGCAGGGTGGGCACTGAAGCTTTCTTT. It encodes CASSIGGRVGTEAFF.

This rearrangement joins TRBV29-1 to TRBJ2-5, with D possibly being TRBD2 (6 bases). V lost 7 bases, J lost 2 bases, and 11 bases lay in between. Germline V CDR1 and CDR2: SQVTM, ANQGSEA. The CDR3 covers 12 residues. The CDR3 loop is CSGGTLQETQYF. The CDR3, as DNA: TGCAGCGGGGGGACTTTACAAGAGACCCAGTACTTC.

The rearrangement uses TRBV2 and TRBJ2-3; D is possibly TRBD1 (6 bases). The CDR3 length is 16 residues. Germline CDR1 SNHLY, CDR2 FYNNEI. V was cut by 5 bases and J by 0 bases, with 15 bases left in between. This chain's CDR3 is CASSQGYGSSTDTQYF. The CDR3 region has the DNA TGTGCCAGCAGTCAGGGGTACGGATCTAGCACAGATACGCAGTATTTT.